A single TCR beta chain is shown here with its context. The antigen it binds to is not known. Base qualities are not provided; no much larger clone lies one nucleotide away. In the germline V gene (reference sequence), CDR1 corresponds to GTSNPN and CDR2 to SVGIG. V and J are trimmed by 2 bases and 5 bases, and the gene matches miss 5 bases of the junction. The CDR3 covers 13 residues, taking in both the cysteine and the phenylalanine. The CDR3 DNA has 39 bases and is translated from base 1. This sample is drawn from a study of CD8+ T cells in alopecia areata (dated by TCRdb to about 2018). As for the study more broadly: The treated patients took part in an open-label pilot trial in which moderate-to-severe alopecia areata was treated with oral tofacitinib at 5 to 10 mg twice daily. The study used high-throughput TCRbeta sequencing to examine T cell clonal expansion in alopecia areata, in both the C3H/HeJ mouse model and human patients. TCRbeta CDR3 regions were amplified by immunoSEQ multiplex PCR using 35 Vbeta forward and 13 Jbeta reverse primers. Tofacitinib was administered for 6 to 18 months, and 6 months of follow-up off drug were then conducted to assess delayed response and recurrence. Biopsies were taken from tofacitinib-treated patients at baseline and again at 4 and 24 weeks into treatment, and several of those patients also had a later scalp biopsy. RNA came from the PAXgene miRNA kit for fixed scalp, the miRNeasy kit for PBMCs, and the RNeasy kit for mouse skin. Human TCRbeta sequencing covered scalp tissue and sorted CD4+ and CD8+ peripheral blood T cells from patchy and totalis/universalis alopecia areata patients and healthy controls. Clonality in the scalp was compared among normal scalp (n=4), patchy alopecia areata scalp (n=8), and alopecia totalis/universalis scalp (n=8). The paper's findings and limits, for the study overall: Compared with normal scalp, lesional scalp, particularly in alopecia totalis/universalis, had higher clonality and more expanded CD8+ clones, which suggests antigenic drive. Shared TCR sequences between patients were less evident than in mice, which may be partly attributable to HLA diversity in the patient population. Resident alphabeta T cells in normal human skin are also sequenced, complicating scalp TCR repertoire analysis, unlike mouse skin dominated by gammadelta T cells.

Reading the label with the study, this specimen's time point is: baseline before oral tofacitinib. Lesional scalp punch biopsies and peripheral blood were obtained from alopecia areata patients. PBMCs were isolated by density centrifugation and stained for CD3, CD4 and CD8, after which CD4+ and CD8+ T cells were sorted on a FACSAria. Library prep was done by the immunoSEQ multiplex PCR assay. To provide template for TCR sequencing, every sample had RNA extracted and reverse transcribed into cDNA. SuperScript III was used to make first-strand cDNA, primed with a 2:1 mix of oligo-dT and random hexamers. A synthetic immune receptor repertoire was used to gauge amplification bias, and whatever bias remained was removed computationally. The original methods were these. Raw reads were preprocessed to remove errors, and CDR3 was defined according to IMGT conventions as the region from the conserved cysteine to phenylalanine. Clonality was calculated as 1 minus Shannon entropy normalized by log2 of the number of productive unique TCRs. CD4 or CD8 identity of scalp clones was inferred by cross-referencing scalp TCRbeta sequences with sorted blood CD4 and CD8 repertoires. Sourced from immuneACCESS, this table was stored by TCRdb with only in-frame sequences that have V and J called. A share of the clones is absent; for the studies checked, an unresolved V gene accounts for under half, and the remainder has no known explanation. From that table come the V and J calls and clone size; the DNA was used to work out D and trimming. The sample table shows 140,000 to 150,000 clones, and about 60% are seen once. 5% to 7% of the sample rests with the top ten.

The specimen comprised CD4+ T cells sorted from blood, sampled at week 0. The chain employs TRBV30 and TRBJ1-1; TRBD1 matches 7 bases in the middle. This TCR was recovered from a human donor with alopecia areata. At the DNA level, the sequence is TGTGCCTGGAGTCGAGCAGGGGGGACTGAAGCTTTCTTT. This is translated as CAWSRAGGTEAFF.